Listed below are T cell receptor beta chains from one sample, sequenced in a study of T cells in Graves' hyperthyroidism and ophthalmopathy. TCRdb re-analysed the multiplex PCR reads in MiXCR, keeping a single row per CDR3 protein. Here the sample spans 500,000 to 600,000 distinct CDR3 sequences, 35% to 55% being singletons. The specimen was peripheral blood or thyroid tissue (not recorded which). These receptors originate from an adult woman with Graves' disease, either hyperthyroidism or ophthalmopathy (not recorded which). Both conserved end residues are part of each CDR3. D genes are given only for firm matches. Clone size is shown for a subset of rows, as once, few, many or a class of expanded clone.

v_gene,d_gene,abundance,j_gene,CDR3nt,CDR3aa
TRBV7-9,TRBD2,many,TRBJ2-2,TGTGCCAGCAGCAAGAGCGGGAGCGGGACCGGGGAGCTGTTTTTT,CASSKSGSGTGELFF
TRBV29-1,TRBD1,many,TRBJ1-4,TGCAGCGTCCTTCGGACAGGGGGCAATGAAAAACTGTTTTTT,CSVLRTGGNEKLFF
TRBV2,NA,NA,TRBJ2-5,TGTGCCAGCAGGGCATCCAAAGAGACCCAGTACTTC,CASRASKETQYF
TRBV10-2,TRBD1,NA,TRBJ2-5,TGTGCTAGAACAGGGGGCGACCAAGAGACCCAGTACTTC,CARTGGDQETQYF
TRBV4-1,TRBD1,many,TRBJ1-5,TGCGCCAGCAGCCAGGGGACAGGGAAGGGTCAGCCCCAGCATTTT,CASSQGTGKGQPQHF
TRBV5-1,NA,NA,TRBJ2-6,TGCGCCAGCAGCTTTACCCGGGGCGGCTCTGGGGCCAACGTCCTGACTTTC,CASSFTRGGSGANVLTF
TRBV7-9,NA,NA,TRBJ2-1,TGTGCCAGCAGGCCGGGACGCTTGAGCTCCTACAATGAGCAGTTCTTC,CASRPGRLSSYNEQFF
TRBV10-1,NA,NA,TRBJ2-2,TGCGCCAGCAGTGAGCTGACCGGGGAGCTGTTTTTT,CASSELTGELFF
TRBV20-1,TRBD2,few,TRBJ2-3,TGCAGTGCTAGACTCCGGACTAGCGGGATTGGCACAGATACGCAGTATTTT,CSARLRTSGIGTDTQYF
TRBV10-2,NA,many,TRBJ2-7,TGCGCCAGCAGTGATGACAGCTCCTACGAGCAGTACTTC,CASSDDSSYEQYF
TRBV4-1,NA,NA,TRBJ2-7,TGCGCCAGCAGCCAAGTTTTCTTGAGACGGGCGGACTACGAGCAGTACTTC,CASSQVFLRRADYEQYF
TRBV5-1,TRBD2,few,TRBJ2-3,TGCGCCAGCAGCTTTCGACTAGCGGGAGACACAGATACGCAGTATTTT,CASSFRLAGDTDTQYF
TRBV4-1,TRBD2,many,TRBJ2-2,TGCGCCAGCAGTCGCTTTAGCGGGAGTATTTCCGGGGAGCTGTTTTTT,CASSRFSGSISGELFF
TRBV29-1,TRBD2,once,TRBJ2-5,TGCAGCGAAGGCGGGAGAGAAGAGACCCAGTACTTC,CSEGGREETQYF
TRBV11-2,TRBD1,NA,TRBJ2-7,TGTGCCAGCAGCTTAGATGGGACAGGGTTTGCCGAGCAGTACTTC,CASSLDGTGFAEQYF
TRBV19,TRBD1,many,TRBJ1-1,TGTGCCAGTAGCCCGACAGGGACTTTGGAAGAAGCTTTCTTT,CASSPTGTLEEAFF
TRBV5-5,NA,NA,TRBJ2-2,TGTGCCAGCAGCTCGGAGTCTGGGGGAAAGTTCGTCGGGGAGCTGTTTTTT,CASSSESGGKFVGELFF
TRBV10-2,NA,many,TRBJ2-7,TGCGCCAGCAGTGATCCCGGGGACCCGAGATCGTTC,CASSDPGDPRSF
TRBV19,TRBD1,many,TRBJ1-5,TGTGCCAGTAGTATAGATTGGGGGACAGGGGATCAGCCCCAGCATTTT,CASSIDWGTGDQPQHF
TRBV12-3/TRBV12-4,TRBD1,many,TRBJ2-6,TGTGCCAGCAGACCGACAGGGGTCGGGGCCAACGTCCTGACTTTC,CASRPTGVGANVLTF
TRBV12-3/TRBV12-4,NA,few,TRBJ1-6,TGTGCCAGCAGTGAAAATTGGGGGGCTAATAATTCACCCCTCCACTTT,CASSENWGANNSPLHF
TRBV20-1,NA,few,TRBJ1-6,TGCAGTGCTCCATCGTCTGGGGATTCACCCCTCCACTTT,CSAPSSGDSPLHF
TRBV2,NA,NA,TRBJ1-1,TGTGCCAGCAGTGGAAGGGACGGCCGAAGAACTGAAGCTTTCTTT,CASSGRDGRRTEAFF
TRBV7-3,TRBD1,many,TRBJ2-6,TGTGCCAGCAGCTTCACAGGGGCTGGGGCCAACGCCCTGACTTTC,CASSFTGAGANALTF
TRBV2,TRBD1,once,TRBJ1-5,TGTGCCAGCAGCGATGACAGGGTGATTCTAGGTCAGCCCCAGCATTTT,CASSDDRVILGQPQHF
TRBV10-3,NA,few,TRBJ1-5,TGTGCCATCAGGTTGGGCTATAGCAATCAGCCCCAGCATTTT,CAIRLGYSNQPQHF
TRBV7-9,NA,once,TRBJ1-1,TGTGCCAGCAGCTTCCACAGCGAGAACACTGAAGCTTTCTTT,CASSFHSENTEAFF
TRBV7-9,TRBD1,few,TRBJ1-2,TGTGCCAGCAGTTCGGTGGATGTGACAGGGTACTATGGCTACACCTTC,CASSSVDVTGYYGYTF
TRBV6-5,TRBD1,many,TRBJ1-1,TGTGCCAGCAGTTACGGGACAGGGGAGACTGAAGCTTTCTTT,CASSYGTGETEAFF
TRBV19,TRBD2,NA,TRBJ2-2,TGTGCCAGTAGTAACGGACTAGCGGGAGACACCGGGGAGCTGTTTTTT,CASSNGLAGDTGELFF
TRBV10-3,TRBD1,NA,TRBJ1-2,TGTGCCATCAGCTCCGACAGGGGGGGCTATGGCTACACCTTC,CAISSDRGGYGYTF
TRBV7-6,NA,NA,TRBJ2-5,TGTGCCAGCAGTGCTACTGGAGGGGTTGTGACCCAGTACTTC,CASSATGGVVTQYF
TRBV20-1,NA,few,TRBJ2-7,TGCAGTGCTAGCAGGGTAGCAAGGGCAGAGCAGTACTTC,CSASRVARAEQYF
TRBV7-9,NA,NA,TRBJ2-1,TGTGCCAGCAGCCGGGACTCGGATGTGCAGTTCTTC,CASSRDSDVQFF
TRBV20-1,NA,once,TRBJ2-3,TGCAGTGCTGGTCTTAGAGCCCCAGGCACAGATACGCAGTATTTT,CSAGLRAPGTDTQYF
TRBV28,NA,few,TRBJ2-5,TGTGCCAGCAGTCCTCCGGAGCGGGCTACACAAGAGACCCAGTACTTC,CASSPPERATQETQYF
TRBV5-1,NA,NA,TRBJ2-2,TGCGCCAGCACGAGCACTACATCGAACACCGGGGAGCTGTTTTTT,CASTSTTSNTGELFF
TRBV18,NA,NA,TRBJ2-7,TGTGCCAGCTCACCACGGAAGGGATCAGGCGAGCAGTACTTC,CASSPRKGSGEQYF
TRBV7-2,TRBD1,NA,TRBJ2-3,TGTGCCAGCTTCCGGGACAGGAGGACAGATACGCAGTATTTT,CASFRDRRTDTQYF
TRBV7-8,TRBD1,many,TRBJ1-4,TGTGCCAGCAGCGACCAGGGGGCGCATGGTGAAAAACTGTTTTTT,CASSDQGAHGEKLFF
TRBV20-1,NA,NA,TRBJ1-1,TGCAGTGCCGGGGGGCAAGAAACTGAAGCTTTCTTT,CSAGGQETEAFF
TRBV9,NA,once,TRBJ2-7,TGTGCCAGCAGCGTAGGGGAGAAGTACTTC,CASSVGEKYF
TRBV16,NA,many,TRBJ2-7,TGTGCCAGCAGCCAAGAACCCTCCTACGAGCAGTACTTC,CASSQEPSYEQYF
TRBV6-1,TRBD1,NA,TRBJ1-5,TGTGCCACCATGGAGACGCAGGGGGCCAGGGCCCAGCATTTT,CATMETQGARAQHF
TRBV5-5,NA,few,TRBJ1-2,TGTGCCAGCAGGGGTTTGGGCAACTATGGCTACACCTTC,CASRGLGNYGYTF
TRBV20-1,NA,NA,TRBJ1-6,TGCAGCGCACCCATAACAGGGAATTCACCCCTCCACTTT,CSAPITGNSPLHF
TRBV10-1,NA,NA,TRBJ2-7,TGCGCCACAGAGGACGGCTACGAGCAGTACTTC,CATEDGYEQYF
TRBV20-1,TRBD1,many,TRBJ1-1,TGCAGTGGCCCGACCGGGACAGTGAACACTGAAGCTTTCTTT,CSGPTGTVNTEAFF